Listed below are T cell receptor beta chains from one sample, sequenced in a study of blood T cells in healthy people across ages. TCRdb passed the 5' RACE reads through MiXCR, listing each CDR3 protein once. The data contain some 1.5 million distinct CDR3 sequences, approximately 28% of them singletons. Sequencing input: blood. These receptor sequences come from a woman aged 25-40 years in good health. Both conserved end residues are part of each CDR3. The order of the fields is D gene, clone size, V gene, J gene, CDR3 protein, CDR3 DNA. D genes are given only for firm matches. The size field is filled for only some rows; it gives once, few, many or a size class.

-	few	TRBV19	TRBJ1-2	CASCAGPGDGYTF	TGTGCCAGTTGTGCCGGGCCCGGGGATGGCTACACCTTC
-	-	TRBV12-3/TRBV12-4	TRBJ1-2	CASSSQEYYGYTF	TGTGCCAGCAGTTCACAGGAGTACTATGGCTACACCTTC
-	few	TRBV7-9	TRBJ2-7	CASSSSGPTSYEQYF	TGTGCCAGCAGTTCCTCAGGGCCGACCTCCTACGAGCAGTACTTC
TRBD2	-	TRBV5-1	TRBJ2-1	CASSRTTSWDGEQFF	TGCGCCAGCAGCCGGACGACTAGCTGGGACGGTGAGCAGTTCTTC
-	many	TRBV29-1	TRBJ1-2	CSVEGEKGYTF	TGCAGCGTTGAAGGGGAAAAGGGCTACACCTTC
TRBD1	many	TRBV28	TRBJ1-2	CASSLGQVYGYTF	TGTGCCAGCAGTTTAGGACAGGTCTATGGCTACACCTTC
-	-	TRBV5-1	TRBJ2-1	CTSSSGYNEQFF	TGCACCAGCAGTTCCGGATACAATGAGCAGTTCTTC
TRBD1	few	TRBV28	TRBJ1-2	CAILNRGGGYGYTF	TGTGCCATCCTTAACAGGGGTGGCGGCTATGGCTACACCTTC
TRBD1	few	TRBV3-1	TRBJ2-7	CASTSGQSGEQYF	TGTGCCAGCACCTCGGGACAGTCTGGGGAGCAGTACTTC
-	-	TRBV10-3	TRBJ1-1	CATTGSDTEAFF	TGTGCCACCACAGGGTCGGACACTGAAGCTTTCTTT
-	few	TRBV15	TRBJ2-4	CATSRAWGALAKNIQYF	TGTGCCACCAGCAGAGCGTGGGGGGCCTTGGCCAAAAACATTCAGTACTTC
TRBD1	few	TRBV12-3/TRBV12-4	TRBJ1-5	CASTLTGGSGNQPQHF	TGTGCCAGCACCCTCACAGGGGGCTCAGGCAATCAGCCCCAGCATTTT
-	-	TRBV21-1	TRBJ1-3	CASSARRNLSGNTIYF	TGTGCCAGCAGCGCCCGGAGGAACCTCTCTGGAAACACCATATATTTT